Sequencing of this TCR beta chain was carried out in a study of identical twins. Findings and caveats of the study: Weaker excess twin sharing was seen among beta out-of-frame sequences. Fewer insertions marked abundant cord blood beta clonotypes; young adult naive trended weakly, memory not at all. Twins shared out-of-frame alpha sequences with excess low generation probability.

Regarding this clonotype: Its antigen remains unidentified.

TCRdb independently ran MiXCR on the 5' RACE reads; one entry per CDR3 protein. The table records some 710,000 distinct CDR3 sequences, 6% to 6.5% of them present only once. The CDR3 contains 12 residues. V was clipped by 1 base and J by 6 bases, with 8 bases between them. CDR1 SGHRS and CDR2 YFSETQ come from the germline V gene. The gene calls are TRBV5-1 and TRBJ2-7, with D hard to call. The sequenced sample consisted of naive T cells sorted from blood. The TCR originated in a man between 18 and 35 years old in good health. CDR3 amino acids: CASSLTLLEQYF. The CDR3 DNA sequence: TGCGCCAGCAGCTTGACCCTCCTCGAGCAGTACTTC.